The 19 T cell receptor beta chains below were found in one sample sequenced in a study of blood T cell repertoires in COVID-19. Assay: immunoSEQ multiplex PCR; the TCRdb copy retains only in-frame clones and omits some. The table has under 250,000 clones, roughly 83% seen once. Sequencing was carried out using peripheral blood. The receptors shown here come from a man of 80 years or more with acute or convalescent COVID-19.

The chain uses TRBV6-5 and TRBJ2-7; TRBD1 aligns across 8 bases. Germline V gene data show CDR1 as MNHEY and CDR2 as SVGAGI. This CDR3 spans 13 amino acids. V was pared by 8 bases and J by 2 bases, with 5 bases of the junction left unmatched. This CDR3 is CASYRTGTYEQYF. The CDR3 bases are TGTGCCAGCTACAGGACAGGGACCTACGAGCAGTACTTC.

Worth noting for this clone: Other DNA variants within this sample encode the same CDR3. This chain connects TRBV18 to TRBJ2-7; 10 bases agree with TRBD2. With 6 bases clipped from V and 4 bases from J, the junction kept 6 bases outside the gene matches. Germline V gene data show CDR1 as KGHSH and CDR2 as LQKENI. The CDR3 has 14 residues. DNA for the CDR3: TGTGCCAGCTCTCGTACTAGCGGGACATACGAGCAGTACTTC. Its protein product is CASSRTSGTYEQYF. The whole variable domain, remainder taken from reference TRBV18 and TRBJ2-7, is NAGVMQNPRHLVRRRGQEARLRCSPMKGHSHVYWYRQLPEEGLKFMVYLQKENIIDESGMPKERFSAEFPKEGPSILRIQQVVRGDSAAYFCASSRTSGTYEQYFGPGTRLTVT.

The rearrangement links TRBV5-6 to TRBJ2-5; 9 bases match TRBD2. J lost 3 bases, V lost 6 bases, and 3 bases had no gene match. The germline V gene encodes CDR1 SGHDT and CDR2 YYEEEE. This CDR3 has 13 amino acids. CDR3 sequence: CASTLAGEETQYF. CDR3 nucleotide sequence: TGTGCCAGCACCTTAGCGGGAGAAGAGACCCAGTACTTC. The full variable domain, with the rest looked up from reference TRBV5-6 and TRBJ2-5, is DAGVTQSPTHLIKTRGQQVTLRCSPKSGHDTVSWYQQALGQGPQFIFQYYEEEERQRGNFPDRFSGHQFPNYSSELNVNALLLGDSALYLCASTLAGEETQYFGPGTRLLVL.

The chain is built from TRBV3-1 (or the pseudogene TRBV3-2) and TRBJ1-2; TRBD1 matches at 8 bases. Germline V gene data show CDR1 as LGHDT and CDR2 as YNNKEL (reference sequence). Trimming removed 4 bases from V and 7 bases from J; junction bases left unmatched: 11. There are 15 residues in the CDR3. Here the CDR3 DNA reads TGTGCCAGCAGCCGACTGACAGGGGAGTTAACTGGCTACACCTTC. This translates into CASSRLTGELTGYTF.

This clone has a single count. The V gene is TRBV5-1, the J gene TRBJ2-7, with 7 bases aligning to TRBD2. The junction had 5 bases not matched to a gene; V was cut back by 3 bases and J by 5 bases. This CDR3 is 13 amino acids long. Germline CDR1 and CDR2: SGHRS and YFSETQ. The chain's CDR3 is CASSWGGSNEQYF. The DNA for the CDR3 is TGCGCCAGCAGCTGGGGGGGGTCCAACGAGCAGTACTTC.

The chain has TRBV27 and TRBJ1-1; a weak D match, TRBD1 (6 bases). Trimming took 5 bases from V and 1 from J, leaving 11 bases between them. The germline V gene has CDR1 MNHEY and CDR2 SMNVEV (reference sequence). There are 14 residues in the CDR3. This CDR3 is CASSGPQGNTEAFF. DNA for the CDR3: TGTGCCAGCAGTGGCCCACAGGGGAACACTGAAGCTTTCTTT.

This clone was observed a few times. The chain uses TRBV12-5 and TRBJ2-2; the match to TRBD1 covers 7 bases. The J segment lost 1 base and the V segment lost 2 bases, leaving 4 bases of the junction unmatched. The CDR3 loop spans 16 amino acids. Germline loops: CDR1 LGHNT, CDR2 FRNRAP. CDR3 nucleotide sequence: TGTGCTAGTGGTTTGACGACAGGGAGGAACACCGGGGAGCTGTTTTTT. Translating it yields CASGLTTGRNTGELFF. Filled out from reference TRBV12-5 and TRBJ2-2, the complete variable domain reads DARVTQTPRHKVTEMGQEVTMRCQPILGHNTVFWYRQTMMQGLELLAYFRNRAPLDDSGMPKDRFSAEMPDATLATLKIQPSEPRDSAVYFCASGLTTGRNTGELFFGEGSRLTVL.

The chain employs TRBV19 and TRBJ2-7, with 7 bases matching TRBD1. V dropped 4 bases and J dropped 3; count of bases not matched to a gene: 6. The V gene's germline CDR1 is LNHDA and CDR2 SQIVND (reference sequence). This CDR3 comprises 14 residues. CDR3 in amino acids: CASSTETGSYEQYF. CDR3 sequence (DNA): TGTGCCAGTAGTACTGAGACAGGGAGCTACGAGCAGTACTTC. Full variable domain (rest looked up from reference TRBV19 and TRBJ2-7): DGGITQSPKYLFRKEGQNVTLSCEQNLNHDAMYWYRQDPGQGLRLIYYSQIVNDFQKGDIAEGYSVSREKKESFPLTVTSAQKNPTAFYLCASSTETGSYEQYFGPGTRLTVT.

The chain has TRBV6-6 and TRBJ1-1, with a tentative D call TRBD1 (5 bases). The V gene's germline CDR1 is MNHNY and CDR2 SVGAGI (reference sequence). This CDR3 is built from 13 residues. The V and J ends lost 2 bases and 7 bases respectively, with 11 bases between them. CDR3 region: CASSYGRGHEAFF. The CDR3 nucleotides are TGTGCCAGCAGTTACGGACGTGGACATGAAGCTTTCTTT.

This chain connects TRBV7-3 to TRBJ2-7, with TRBD1 as a possible D gene (6 bases). The CDR3 spans 14 residues. V lost 5 bases to trimming and J lost 0 bases, with 11 bases between them. Germline V gene sequence: CDR1 SGHTA, CDR2 FQGTGA. The CDR3 DNA reads as TGTGCCAGCAGCCCTGGGGGCCACTCCTACGAGCAGTACTTC. Translating gives CASSPGGHSYEQYF.

In this sample, this clone turned up a few times. As DNA, the CDR3 is TGCAGTGCCGAGCGGTCCCAGCAGTTCTTC. Amino acid sequence: CSAERSQQFF. J is TRBJ2-1 and V is TRBV20-1, with a weak D call TRBD2 (5 bases). Trimming took off 6 bases at V and 11 bases at J, with 11 bases between the two ends. Germline values: CDR1 DFQATT, CDR2 SNEGSKA (reference sequence). The CDR3 consists of 10 residues.

V usage is TRBV6-6 and J usage is TRBJ1-3; 8 bases fit TRBD1. The germline CDR1 and CDR2 sequences are MNHNY and SVGAGI (reference sequence). The CDR3 runs 14 residues. V dropped 6 bases and J dropped 3; count of bases not matched to a gene: 4. CDR3 amino acids: CASRSTGGGNTIYF. For the CDR3, the DNA is TGTGCCAGCAGGAGCACAGGGGGTGGAAACACCATATATTTT.

To note about this clone: Because the CDR3's place on the DNA is in doubt, the DNA is left out and the CDR3 is given as listed by TCRdb. The V gene is TRBV7-7, the J gene TRBJ2-1; the tabulated D call, TRBD1, remains unverified against the DNA. The V gene's germline CDR1 is SSHAT and CDR2 FNYEAQ (reference sequence). Both ends counted, the CDR3 spans 15 residues. This CDR3 is CASSFGPGVNNEQFF.

The rearrangement links TRBV28 to TRBJ1-2; TRBD1 aligns across 9 bases. V was clipped by 6 bases and J by 8 bases; unmatched bases: 13. The germline V gene has CDR1 MDHEN and CDR2 SYDVKM. The length of the CDR3 is 15 residues. The CDR3 DNA reads TGTGCCAGCAGGCTGGAGGTCGACAGGGGGAAGGGCTACACCTTC. Protein product: CASRLEVDRGKGYTF.

The rearrangement uses TRBV5-6 and TRBJ2-1; 8 nucleotides align to TRBD2. The CDR3 is 15 residues long. The V gene's germline CDR1 is SGHDT and CDR2 YYEEEE. J lost 4 bases, V lost 0 bases, and 3 bases had no gene match. CDR3 sequence reads: CASSLGLASYNEQFF. DNA of the CDR3: TGTGCCAGCAGCTTGGGACTAGCGAGTTACAATGAGCAGTTCTTC.

The rearrangement joins TRBV5-1 to TRBJ2-3, with a tentative D call TRBD2 (5 bases). With 4 bases removed from V and 0 bases from J, the gap between germline ends came to 15 bases. This CDR3 contains 16 residues. Germline CDR1 reads SGHRS; CDR2 reads YFSETQ. The CDR3 nucleotides are TGCGCCAGCAGCCCCGGACCGCGGGCAAGCACAGATACGCAGTATTTT. Amino acid sequence: CASSPGPRASTDTQYF.

This clone was seen a single time. The chain combines TRBV2 with TRBJ2-3; D is undetermined. CDR3 length equals 13 residues. V lost 10 bases and J lost 1, with 12 bases in between. Germline CDR1 is SNHLY and CDR2 is FYNNEI. The CDR3 sequence is CATSTWGTDTQYF. As DNA, the CDR3 is TGTGCCACCTCGACATGGGGCACAGATACGCAGTATTTT.

V is TRBV6-6 and J is TRBJ1-6; a weak D match, TRBD1 (6 bases). Germline CDR1 and CDR2: MNHNY and SVGAGI (reference sequence). This CDR3 has 15 amino acids. The V and J ends lost 7 bases and 5 bases respectively, with 15 bases between them. The CDR3 DNA is TGTGCCAGCACCTACGGGAGGGGGAATAATTCACCCCTCCACTTT. Encoded protein: CASTYGRGNNSPLHF.

This clone was seen once. In the same sample, other DNA sequences code for this CDR3. The V and J genes are TRBV9 and TRBJ2-2, with D uncertain. CDR1 is SGDLS, CDR2 YYNGEE, per germline. Trimming stripped 0 bases from V and 0 bases from J, with 6 bases between. This CDR3 has 15 amino acids. This CDR3 is CASSVAQTNTGELFF. CDR3 DNA sequence: TGTGCCAGCAGCGTAGCTCAGACGAACACCGGGGAGCTGTTTTTT.